This TCR beta chain was captured in a study of identical twins (dated by TCRdb to the mid-2010s). Some background on the complete study: TCR alpha and beta repertoires from monozygotic twins, unrelated adults of various ages and cord blood were deep-sequenced to test whether fetal clonotypes persist. To rule out contamination, the twin experiments were replicated at different times with different library preparation protocols. What the study reported, not specific to this receptor: The excess sharing between twins in beta out-of-frame sequences was weaker because fewer shared sequences reduced the signal-to-noise ratio. Invariant T cells such as MAIT and iNKT could partly confound zero-insertion analyses, though diverse VJ usage argued against this for most clonotypes. Out-of-frame TCR alpha sharing in monozygotic twins was systematically underestimated by recombination models, whereas sharing between unrelated individuals was in agreement with the recombination models. Abundant cord blood beta clonotypes had fewer insertions, young adult naive repertoires showed a similar but weaker trend, and memory repertoires showed no such trend. Conclusions relied on cross-sectional statistical analysis, since the same donors could not be followed over many years. Compared with coincidental sharing between unrelated individuals, out-of-frame TCR alpha sequences shared between twins showed an excess of sequences with low generation probability.

The germline V gene provides CDR1 SGHTA and CDR2 FQGNSA. The CDR3 holds 16 amino acids from the cysteine to the phenylalanine. Left in the record is the CDR3 DNA by itself, 48 bases read in frame from the first base. The junction carries 16 bases between V and J, which are trimmed by 3 bases and 4 bases respectively. To note about this clonotype: Its antigen specificity is not known. No base quality values were provided; no much bigger clone lies one nucleotide off.

To prepare the library, 5' RACE was applied. The data were produced on an Illumina HiSeq 2000. A universal primer binding site was added through template switching, and the final cDNA carried a unique molecular identifier so that TCR cDNA molecules could be counted accurately. First-strand cDNA for TCR alpha and beta chains was synthesized from specific primers in the conserved constant-segment region. Each cDNA library was double barcoded, with a SMART-Mk sample barcode plus Illumina barcodes, to control for contamination. TruSeq adapter sequences and Illumina sample barcodes were added in two successive PCR steps. Sequencing of the TCR alpha and beta cDNA libraries was done on the Illumina HiSeq platform using custom primers. In the source study's methods: MiGEC was used to process raw reads and extract unique molecular identifiers, and MiXCR was used to find CDR3 positions. Recombination models were inferred per individual with the repgenHMM and IGoR tools using an EM algorithm. The tcR package in R was used for shared clonotype analysis, with sharing normalized by the product of cloneset sizes. To study raw recombination without the effects of thymic and clonal selection, out-of-frame nonproductive sequences were analyzed. Using fastp at Q25 and MiXCR, TCRdb reprocessed the public reads and kept productive beta chains. Identical CDR3 protein sequences are pooled into one entry, listed with their most common genes and DNA. The V and J calls come from TCRdb's annotation, not from the publication. In this sample the table shows roughly 290,000 distinct CDR3 sequences, under 9.5% of which occur a single time. The ten largest clones take up over 2% of the sample.

Every donor in the study was a healthy Caucasian. The twin cohort comprised three pairs of female monozygotic twins, all aged roughly 18 to 30 years. Miltenyi CD45RO+ enrichment and human naive T-cell isolation kits were used to isolate memory (CD45RO+) and naive T cells from PBMC. These data were also filed under a second study, of yellow fever vaccine responses in identical twins. That second report states: The authors reported that the T cell response to vaccination in identical twins appeared partly convergent and partly personalized. Focusing on identical twins, the study followed the T cell clones that responded to the vaccine, and did so with precision.

The V and J genes are TRBV7-2 and TRBJ2-1; TRBD1 might be the D gene, on 5 matching bases. The sequence came from a woman younger than 30 in good health. The sample taken for sequencing was memory (CD45RO+) T cells sorted from blood. Sample cell subset or site, as interpreted from the label and publication: CD45RO+ enriched T cells. DNA sequence: TGTGCCAGCAGCTTGTCCTCAGGGTCTATTTACAATGAGCAGTTCTTC. This sequence encodes CASSLSSGSIYNEQFF.